Listed here are 19 T cell receptor beta chains from one sample, sequenced in a study of shared clonotypes between healthy human individuals. The assay was immunoSEQ multiplex PCR, and TCRdb's table has in-frame clones only and misses some. The sample has millions of clones, roughly 94% seen once; the top ten hold roughly 1%. CD45RO-negative cells were positively selected for CCR7, leaving out terminally differentiated effector memory CD45RA+ cells. The sample was naive CD8+ T cells sorted from blood. These receptor sequences come from a man aged 18 to 30 in good health.

The chain recombines TRBV4-2 with TRBJ2-7; D unclear. CDR3 size: 13 residues. Germline values: CDR1 LGHNA, CDR2 YNFKEQ. V lost 1 base and J 2 bases, leaving 6 bases between the germline ends. The CDR3 reads CASSQGETYEQYF. The CDR3, as DNA: TGTGCCAGCAGCCAAGGGGAAACCTACGAGCAGTACTTC.

The chain is built from TRBV14 and TRBJ1-2; a weak D match, TRBD1 (5 bases). CDR3 size: 14 residues. Germline CDR1 and CDR2: SGHDN and FVKESK. Trimming stripped 8 bases from V and 2 bases from J, with 15 bases between. DNA of the CDR3: TGTGCCAGCTCGCTTGCAGGGAACAACTATGGCTACACCTTC. Translation gives CASSLAGNNYGYTF.

The chain recombines TRBV18 with TRBJ2-5; 9 positions match TRBD2. V was clipped by 3 bases and J by 1 base; unmatched bases: 3. This CDR3 region has 15 residues. From germline, CDR1 is KGHSH and CDR2 LQKENI. CDR3 amino acids: CASSPRLAVQETQYF. DNA for the CDR3: TGTGCCAGCTCACCCAGACTAGCGGTCCAAGAGACCCAGTACTTC. The full variable domain, with the rest looked up from reference TRBV18 and TRBJ2-5, is NAGVMQNPRHLVRRRGQEARLRCSPMKGHSHVYWYRQLPEEGLKFMVYLQKENIIDESGMPKERFSAEFPKEGPSILRIQQVVRGDSAAYFCASSPRLAVQETQYFGPGTRLLVL.

The rearrangement uses TRBV7-9 and TRBJ2-7; TRBD1 is a possible D gene (6 bases). The CDR3 covers 16 residues. Per germline, CDR1 SEHNR and CDR2 FQNEAQ (reference sequence). Trimming removed 5 bases at V and 4 bases at J, with 21 bases between. DNA for the CDR3: TGTGCCAGCAGCCTAGACTACGGAATCGGACAGTACGAGCAGTACTTC. Protein: CASSLDYGIGQYEQYF.

The gene calls are TRBV5-6 and TRBJ2-3; 7 nucleotides line up with TRBD1. CDR1 and CDR2 (germline): SGHDT, YYEEEE. After removal of 6 bases from V and 0 bases from J, the junction contained 10 bases not matched to a gene. The CDR3 has 16 amino acids. In DNA, the CDR3 is TGTGCCAGCACCCACCGGGACAGCCTTAGCACAGATACGCAGTATTTT. Its translation: CASTHRDSLSTDTQYF.

The chain employs TRBV7-9 and TRBJ2-5; TRBD2 agrees at 9 bases. V lost 3 bases and J lost 4; bases outside the gene matches: 3. The CDR3 loop spans 14 amino acids. Germline CDR1 SEHNR, CDR2 FQNEAQ (reference sequence). CDR3 sequence (DNA): TGTGCCAGCAGCTTTTCTAGCGGGGTAGAGACCCAGTACTTC. Encoded protein: CASSFSSGVETQYF.

The chain is built from TRBV30 and TRBJ2-5, with D perhaps TRBD2 (5 bases). From germline, CDR1 is GTSNPN and CDR2 SVGIG (reference sequence). V shed 1 base and J shed 5 bases, with 14 bases lying between them. The CDR3 totals 14 residues. CDR3 loop: CAWSGAGRMETQYF. In DNA form, the CDR3 reads TGTGCCTGGAGTGGGGCGGGTCGAATGGAGACCCAGTACTTC.

This clone was seen a handful of times. This chain links TRBV5-4 with TRBJ2-5; 12 bases line up with TRBD1. The junction had 3 bases not matched to a gene; V was cut back by 4 bases and J by 5 bases. CDR3 size: 14 residues. CDR1 and CDR2 (germline): SGHNT, YYREEE (reference sequence). The DNA for the CDR3 is TGTGCCAGCAGCGCGGGACAGGGGGCCGAGACCCAGTACTTC. This sequence encodes CASSAGQGAETQYF.

This clone occurred a few times. This chain uses TRBV13 with TRBJ2-7, with 8 bases aligning to TRBD2. The germline V gene encodes CDR1 PRHDT and CDR2 FYEKMQ (reference sequence). The CDR3 extends over 12 amino acids. J lost 5 bases, V lost 5 bases, and 2 bases had no gene match. The CDR3 loop reads CASSPGGDEQYF. CDR3 DNA: TGTGCCAGCAGCCCGGGGGGGGACGAGCAGTACTTC.

The V and J genes are TRBV27 and TRBJ1-2, with a possible D match to TRBD1 (6 bases). Deletions cut 6 bases from V and 4 bases from J, with 9 bases between. Germline V gives CDR1 MNHEY, CDR2 SMNVEV (reference sequence). CDR3 length: 12 residues. CDR3 loop: CASSTGTYGYTF. The CDR3, as DNA: TGTGCCAGCAGCACAGGGACCTATGGCTACACCTTC.

The CDR3 DNA sequence: TGTGCCAGCAGTCCCCCGGGCAGGGGGTCCTACGAGCAGTACTTC. As protein: CASSPPGRGSYEQYF. This chain connects TRBV7-9 to TRBJ2-7; 7 bases map to TRBD1. This CDR3 has 15 residues. V lost 6 bases and J lost 1; bases outside the gene matches: 9. Germline-derived CDR1 and CDR2 are SEHNR and FQNEAQ (reference sequence).

The rearrangement links TRBV29-1 to TRBJ2-5, with TRBD1 matching over 10 bases. The end of the DNA fits TRBJ2-7 better, so the J call may be wrong. The CDR3 contains 13 residues. Germline CDR1 reads SQVTM; CDR2 reads ANQGSEA. The CDR3 is CSVRTGGSYEQYF. The DNA of the CDR3 is TGCAGCGTCCGGACAGGGGGGTCTTACGAGCAGTACTTC.

The V and J genes are TRBV29-1 and TRBJ1-1, with D hard to call. Trimming left V 0 bases short and J 5 bases short, with 16 bases between. Germline V gene sequence: CDR1 SQVTM, CDR2 ANQGSEA. The CDR3 has 15 amino acids. The CDR3 DNA reads TGCAGCGTTGAAGAAAGCTTGTCCGATGGGACTGAAGCTTTCTTT. Encoded protein: CSVEESLSDGTEAFF. Together with reference TRBV29-1 and TRBJ1-1, the CDR3 gives the full variable domain: SAVISQKPSRDICQRGTSLTIQCQVDSQVTMMFWYRQQPGQSLTLIATANQGSEATYESGFVIDKFPISRPNLTFSTLTVSNMSPEDSSIYLCSVEESLSDGTEAFFGQGTRLTVV.

The chain links TRBV7-9 to TRBJ2-7, with D tentatively TRBD1 (5 bases). The CDR3 runs 15 residues. Germline V CDR1 and CDR2: SEHNR, FQNEAQ (reference sequence). Trimming took 3 bases from V and 3 from J, leaving 15 bases between them. The CDR3 reads CASSFPERGHYEQYF. The CDR3 DNA sequence: TGTGCCAGCAGCTTTCCGGAAAGGGGCCACTACGAGCAGTACTTC.

The CDR3 sequence: CASSLGVPGGLAKNIQYF. For the CDR3, the DNA is TGTGCCAGCAGCTTAGGGGTCCCGGGGGGACTAGCCAAAAACATTCAGTACTTC. The V and J genes are TRBV7-8 and TRBJ2-4, with TRBD2 matching over 7 bases. Trimming cost V 1 base and J 0 bases; bases outside gene matches: 9. CDR1 is SGHVS, CDR2 FQNEAQ, per germline. This CDR3 has 18 amino acids.

For this clone: At the DNA level, this CDR3 is encoded by other sequences in the same sample as well. The J gene is TRBJ2-1, the V gene TRBV27; 12 bases are a match to TRBD2. J gave up 1 base and V 2 bases, and 0 bases lay outside the gene matches. The CDR3 sequence is 16 residues long. Germline V CDR1 and CDR2: MNHEY, SMNVEV (reference sequence). The CDR3 protein is CASSLLAGGSYNEQFF. As DNA, the CDR3 is TGTGCCAGCAGTTTACTAGCGGGAGGGTCCTACAATGAGCAGTTCTTC.

The gene calls are TRBV6-5 and TRBJ2-5; the D gene is possibly TRBD2 (7 bases). The V and J ends lost 0 bases and 2 bases respectively, with 13 bases between them. Germline CDR1 MNHEY, CDR2 SVGAGI. The CDR3 runs 16 residues. For the CDR3, the DNA is TGTGCCAGCAGTTACTCCGGGGGAGGGGGGCAAGAGACCCAGTACTTC. Its translation is CASSYSGGGGQETQYF.

This clone appeared a single time. The J gene is TRBJ2-2, the V gene TRBV9; D gene ambiguous. Germline V gives CDR1 SGDLS, CDR2 YYNGEE. The CDR3 length is 14 residues. V was pared by 0 bases and J by 6 bases, with 9 bases between. Written as DNA, the CDR3 is TGTGCCAGCAGCGTAGGACTCCCCCCCGGGGAGCTGTTTTTT. As protein: CASSVGLPPGELFF.

Notes on this clone: The junction shows a germline mismatch at one end, possibly a read error. The genes are TRBV19 and TRBJ1-2, with D possibly being TRBD1 (5 bases). The CDR3 extends over 13 amino acids. The germline CDR1 and CDR2 sequences are LNHDA and SQIVND (reference sequence). The CDR3 reads CACRDRPDYGYTF. CDR3 coding DNA: TGTGCCTGTAGGGACCGCCCGGACTATGGCTACACCTTC.